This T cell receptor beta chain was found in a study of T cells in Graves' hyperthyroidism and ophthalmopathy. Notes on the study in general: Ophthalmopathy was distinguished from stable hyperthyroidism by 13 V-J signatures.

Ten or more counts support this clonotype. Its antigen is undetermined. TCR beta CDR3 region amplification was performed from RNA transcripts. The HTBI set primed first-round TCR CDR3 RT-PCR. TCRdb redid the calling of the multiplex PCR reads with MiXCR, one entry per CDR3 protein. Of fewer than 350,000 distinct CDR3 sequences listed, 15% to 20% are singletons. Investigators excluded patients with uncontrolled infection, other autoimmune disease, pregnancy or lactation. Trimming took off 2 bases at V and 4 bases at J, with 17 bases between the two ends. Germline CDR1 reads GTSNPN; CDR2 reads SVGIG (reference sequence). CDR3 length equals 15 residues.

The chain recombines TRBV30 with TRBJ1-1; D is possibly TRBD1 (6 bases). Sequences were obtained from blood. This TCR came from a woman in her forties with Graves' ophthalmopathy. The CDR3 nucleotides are TGTGCCTGGAGTAGGATGGGGGGGCAAAGCACTGAAGCTTTCTTT. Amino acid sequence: CAWSRMGGQSTEAFF.